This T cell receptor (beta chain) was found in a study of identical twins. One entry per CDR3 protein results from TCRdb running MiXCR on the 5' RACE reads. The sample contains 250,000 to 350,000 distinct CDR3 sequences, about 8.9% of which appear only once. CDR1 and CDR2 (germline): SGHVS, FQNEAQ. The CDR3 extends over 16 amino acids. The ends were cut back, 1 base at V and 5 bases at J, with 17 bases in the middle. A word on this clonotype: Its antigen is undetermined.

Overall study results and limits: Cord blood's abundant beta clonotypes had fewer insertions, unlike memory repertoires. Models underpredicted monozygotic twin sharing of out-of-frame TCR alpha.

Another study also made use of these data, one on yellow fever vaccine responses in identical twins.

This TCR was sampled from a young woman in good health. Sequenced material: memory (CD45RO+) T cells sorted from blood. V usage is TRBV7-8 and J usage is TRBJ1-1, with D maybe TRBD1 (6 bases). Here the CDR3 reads CASSLVSQGKLTEAFF. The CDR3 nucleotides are TGTGCCAGCAGCTTAGTCAGCCAGGGGAAGTTGACTGAAGCTTTCTTT. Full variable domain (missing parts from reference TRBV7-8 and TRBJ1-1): GAGVSQSPRYKVAKRGQDVALRCDPISGHVSLFWYQQALGQGPEFLTYFQNEAQLDKSGLPSDRFFAERPEGSVSTLKIQRTQQEDSAVYLCASSLVSQGKLTEAFFGQGTRLTVV.